This section outlines one T cell receptor beta chain sequence together with its context. Its antigen remains unidentified. The data stem from a study of Ad26.COV2.S vaccination and SARS-CoV-2 variants. Looking at the study overall: By the intramuscular route, Ad26.COV2.S was given once, or twice 56 days apart. Study outcomes and limitations: After vaccination, reports described spike-specific CD8+ and CD4+ T cell responses as showing substantial breadth.

Method: immunoSEQ multiplex PCR; TCRdb's copy keeps in-frame clones and lacks some. The repertoire consists of some 640,000 clones, with around 90% occurring once and the leading ten covering over 1.3%. This CDR3 comprises 12 residues. CDR1 and CDR2 (germline): SGHTA, FQGNSA. The V end lost 5 bases, the J end lost 9 bases, and 11 bases lay between the germline ends. Treatment in this sample: around 19 received Ad26.COV2.S at low or high dose, single or two shots; roughly 5 received placebo; per-sample allocation not given. Samples were taken on day 63 after the first vaccine or placebo injection. Donation came from an adult in Boston who was aged 18-55 years.

V gene TRBV7-2 combines with J gene TRBJ2-1; no definite D call. This sequence was found in a person aged 18-60 years who received the Ad26.COV2.S COVID-19 vaccine or a placebo. Specimen: peripheral blood, collected in a trial of Ad26.COV2.S vaccine versus placebo. In DNA, the CDR3 is TGTGCCAGCAGCGAAGGTTTGCTTGAGCAGTTCTTC. Its protein is CASSEGLLEQFF.